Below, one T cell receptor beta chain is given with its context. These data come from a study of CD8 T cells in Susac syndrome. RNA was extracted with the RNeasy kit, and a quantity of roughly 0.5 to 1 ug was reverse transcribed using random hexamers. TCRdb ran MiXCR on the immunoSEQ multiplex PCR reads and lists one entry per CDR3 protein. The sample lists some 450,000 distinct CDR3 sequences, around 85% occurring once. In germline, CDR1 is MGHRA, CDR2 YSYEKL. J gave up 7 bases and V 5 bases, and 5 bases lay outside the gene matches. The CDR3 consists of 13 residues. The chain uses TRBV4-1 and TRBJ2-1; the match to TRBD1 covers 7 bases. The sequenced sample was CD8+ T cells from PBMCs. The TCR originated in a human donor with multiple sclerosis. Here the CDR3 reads CASSFYRGNEQFF. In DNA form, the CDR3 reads TGCGCCAGCAGCTTTTACAGGGGAAATGAGCAGTTCTTC.